The 20 T cell receptor beta chains below all came from one sample that was sequenced in a study of T cells expressing NK-cell markers. For each CDR3 protein, TCRdb gives one entry from its re-call of the 5' RACE reads, without DNA. This table lists roughly 390,000 distinct CDR3 sequences. The sequencing input was blood T cells: a sorted CD56 or NKG2C T cell subset, CD4+ or CD8+ T cells, or bulk PBMC T cells (not recorded which). The receptors derive from a woman aged 50 to 60 in good health.

The CDR3 loop reads CASSRGSRETQYF. The rearrangement uses TRBV4-1 and TRBJ2-5. From germline, CDR1 is MGHRA and CDR2 YSYEKL. The CDR3 contains 13 residues.

V usage is TRBV5-1 and J usage is TRBJ2-1; TCRdb gives TRBD2 as the D gene, but with no DNA this cannot be confirmed. The CDR3 is 14 residues long. Germline CDR1 SGHRS, CDR2 YFSETQ. The CDR3 here is CASSLGTSSDEQFF.

The chain joins TRBV12-3 or TRBV12-4 to TRBJ1-1; TCRdb gives TRBD1 as the D gene, but with no DNA this cannot be confirmed. The CDR3 runs 12 residues. CDR3 amino acids: CASTRDRGQAFF.

J is TRBJ2-2 and V is TRBV12-5. Looked up from germline, CDR1 is LGHNT and CDR2 is FRNRAP. The CDR3 runs to 15 residues. The CDR3 loop is CASGLRNPKTGELFF. The full variable domain, its missing parts supplied by reference TRBV12-5 and TRBJ2-2, is DARVTQTPRHKVTEMGQEVTMRCQPILGHNTVFWYRQTMMQGLELLAYFRNRAPLDDSGMPKDRFSAEMPDATLATLKIQPSEPRDSAVYFCASGLRNPKTGELFFGEGSRLTVL.

The V and J genes are TRBV5-1 and TRBJ2-7. In germline, CDR1 is SGHRS, CDR2 YFSETQ. CDR3 length: 13 residues. CDR3 loop: CASSSAGTYEQYF. The complete variable domain, with remaining parts taken from reference TRBV5-1 and TRBJ2-7, reads KAGVTQTPRYLIKTRGQQVTLSCSPISGHRSVSWYQQTPGQGLQFLFEYFSETQRNKGNFPGRFSGRQFSNSRSEMNVSTLELGDSALYLCASSSAGTYEQYFGPGTRLTVT.

This chain connects TRBV7-9 to TRBJ2-1. CDR1 and CDR2 (germline): SEHNR, FQNEAQ (reference sequence). The CDR3 has 13 residues. The CDR3 reads CASSHPVKNEQFF.

J is TRBJ2-2 and V is TRBV20-1. The CDR3 is 16 amino acids. Germline assignment: CDR1 DFQATT and CDR2 SNEGSKA (reference sequence). The CDR3 region is CSARNDVGTNTGELFF.

The J gene is TRBJ2-7, the V gene TRBV6-5; there is no DNA to check the TCRdb D call of TRBD1. This CDR3 is 14 amino acids long. The germline V gene encodes CDR1 MNHEY and CDR2 SVGAGI. The chain's CDR3 is CASSYSSGGTEQYF.

This chain uses TRBV18 with TRBJ2-2. The V gene's germline CDR1 is KGHSH and CDR2 LQKENI. The CDR3 length is 12 residues. Here the CDR3 reads CATLAATGELFF.

The chain has TRBV3-1 and TRBJ2-3; TCRdb returns TRBD1, unconfirmable since there is no DNA. Germline CDR1 and CDR2: LGHDT and YNNKEL (reference sequence). CDR3 length: 14 amino acids. CDR3 in amino acids: CASSQDPGGDTQYF.

The chain has TRBV11-2 and TRBJ2-3; TCRdb lists TRBD2, though no DNA is available to test this call. The CDR3 totals 18 residues. The germline V gene has CDR1 SGHAT and CDR2 FQNNGV. The CDR3 loop is CASTKREGLLSSTDTQYF.

The rearrangement uses TRBV2 and TRBJ2-3; TCRdb's D call, TRBD2, is unchecked because there is no DNA. The CDR3 runs to 13 residues. CDR1 SNHLY and CDR2 FYNNEI come from the germline V gene. The CDR3 reads CASKPARGRFEYF.

V is TRBV10-1 and J is TRBJ2-2; the D call of TRBD1 rests on TCRdb alone, since no DNA is present to check it. Germline CDR1 reads WNHNN; CDR2 reads SYGVQD (reference sequence). There are 18 residues in the CDR3. The CDR3 here is CASSELMPRDANTGELFF.

The rearrangement links TRBV29-1 to TRBJ2-5; the D call of TRBD1 rests on TCRdb alone, since no DNA is present to check it. CDR1 SQVTM and CDR2 ANQGSEA come from the germline V gene. The length of the CDR3 is 14 residues. CDR3 in amino acids: CSVDDRGRGETQYF.

V usage is TRBV5-1 and J usage is TRBJ2-2; TCRdb's D call, TRBD1, is unchecked because there is no DNA. CDR1 SGHRS and CDR2 YFSETQ come from the germline V gene. The CDR3 loop spans 16 amino acids. The CDR3 spells CASSSRIGSWTGELFF.

This chain connects TRBV5-6 to TRBJ2-5; TCRdb indicates TRBD2, and absent DNA this call remains unverified. CDR1 and CDR2 (germline): SGHDT, YYEEEE. The CDR3 consists of 17 residues. The CDR3 sequence: CASSLRTSGRSGETQYF.

J is TRBJ2-3 and V is TRBV11-1; TCRdb returns TRBD1, unconfirmable since there is no DNA. Germline CDR1 is SGHAT and CDR2 is FQDESV (reference sequence). The CDR3 loop spans 15 amino acids. The CDR3 spells CASSTSGGTRNTQYF.

This chain joins TRBV3-1 and TRBJ2-1; the D gene TCRdb calls, TRBD1, cannot be checked with no DNA. The CDR3 covers 15 residues. The V gene's germline CDR1 is LGHDT and CDR2 YNNKEL (reference sequence). The CDR3: CASSQGRGSWNEQFF.

V and J are TRBV5-6 and TRBJ1-4; no DNA is available, so the TRBD1 call from TCRdb remains unchecked. In germline, CDR1 is SGHDT, CDR2 YYEEEE. The CDR3 is made up of 14 amino acids. The CDR3 protein is CASSPGQGAEKLFF.

The genes are TRBV12-3 or TRBV12-4 and TRBJ1-1; checking the TCRdb D call of TRBD1 is not possible without DNA. This CDR3 has 15 amino acids. The CDR3 loop reads CASSVHRGSNTEAFF.